This entry lists 26 T cell receptor beta chains sequenced from one sample in a study of blood T cell repertoires in COVID-19. Clones were read by immunoSEQ multiplex PCR, and TCRdb kept only the in-frame ones, dropping some. The data contain a few hundred thousand clones, approximately 83% of them seen just once; the ten biggest clones take up around 14%. The sample taken for sequencing was peripheral blood. Source of these receptors: a person aged 70 to 79 with COVID-19, enrolled during active disease.

The V and J genes are TRBV7-6 and TRBJ1-4, with D perhaps TRBD1 (5 bases). The CDR3 covers 15 residues. Trimming took 0 bases from V and 8 from J, leaving 13 bases between them. Germline lookup yields CDR1 SGHVS and CDR2 FNYEAQ. DNA for the CDR3: TGTGCCAGCAGCTTAGCGGGGCGAGAGGAAGAAAAACTGTTTTTT. The encoded protein is CASSLAGREEEKLFF.

This clone showed up just a few times. V is TRBV7-2 and J is TRBJ2-3; D may be TRBD2 (7 bases). The CDR3 covers 14 residues. The germline V gene has CDR1 SGHTA and CDR2 FQGNSA. Trimming removed 5 bases from V and 5 bases from J, with 14 bases in between. This CDR3 reads CASSGGAAGDTQYF. In DNA form, the CDR3 reads TGTGCCAGCAGCGGGGGGGCAGCCGGAGATACGCAGTATTTT.

As concerns this clone: Additional DNA sequences in this sample encode the identical CDR3. The chain carries TRBV5-1 and TRBJ1-3; D call uncertain. This CDR3 region has 14 residues. V was shortened by 0 bases and J by 4 bases, with 8 bases between the two germline ends. Looked up from germline, CDR1 is SGHRS and CDR2 is YFSETQ. The CDR3 sequence: CASSLAGIGNTIYF. Here the CDR3 DNA reads TGCGCCAGCAGCTTGGCGGGGATCGGAAACACCATATATTTT.

The V and J genes are TRBV5-1 and TRBJ1-2; unclear D gene. Deletions cut 0 bases from V and 4 bases from J, with 7 bases between. Germline loops: CDR1 SGHRS, CDR2 YFSETQ. This CDR3 has 13 residues. The CDR3 coding sequence is TGCGCCAGCAGCTTGGACGGGAGCTATGGCTACACCTTC. This sequence encodes CASSLDGSYGYTF.

The rearrangement uses TRBV5-6 and TRBJ1-1; no firm D call. The V and J ends lost 1 base and 5 bases respectively, with 9 bases between them. The length of the CDR3 is 13 residues. The germline V gene has CDR1 SGHDT and CDR2 YYEEEE. DNA for the CDR3: TGTGCCAGCAGCTTGCCGTCCCGGACTGAAGCTTTCTTT. This translates into CASSLPSRTEAFF. Based on the CDR3 plus reference TRBV5-6 and TRBJ1-1, the full variable domain is DAGVTQSPTHLIKTRGQQVTLRCSPKSGHDTVSWYQQALGQGPQFIFQYYEEEERQRGNFPDRFSGHQFPNYSSELNVNALLLGDSALYLCASSLPSRTEAFFGQGTRLTVV.

This clone was seen more than once but under ten times. This chain connects TRBV28 to TRBJ2-7; D is possibly TRBD1 (6 bases). Germline CDR1 is MDHEN and CDR2 is SYDVKM. CDR3 length: 13 amino acids. The V gene lost 0 bases and the J gene lost 4 bases, with 7 bases spanning the gap. For the CDR3, the DNA is TGTGCCAGCAGTTTATGGAGGGGGTACGAGCAGTACTTC. Translated, it gives CASSLWRGYEQYF.

The gene calls are TRBV5-1 and TRBJ1-1; possibly TRBD1 for D (5 bases). V shed 0 bases and J shed 6 bases, with 12 bases lying between them. The CDR3 covers 14 residues. Germline V lookup: CDR1 SGHRS, CDR2 YFSETQ. CDR3 residues: CASSLGARAAEAFF. The CDR3 DNA reads TGCGCCAGCAGCTTGGGGGCCAGGGCCGCTGAAGCTTTCTTT.

This clone showed up just a few times. At one end the junction does not follow the germline gene, possibly because of a read error. The chain recombines TRBV2 with TRBJ2-7; TRBD2 aligns across 8 bases. The CDR3 contains 16 residues. Germline assignment: CDR1 SNHLY and CDR2 FYNNEI. CDR3 DNA sequence: TGTGCCAGCAGCGAAGCAGGTAGCGGGGCGAACTACGAGCAGTACTTC. Amino acids: CASSEAGSGANYEQYF.

In this sample, this clone turned up once. The chain uses TRBV18 and TRBJ1-2, with 10 bases lining up with TRBD1. With V trimmed by 3 bases and J by 6 bases, 7 bases remained unmatched. This CDR3 is 15 amino acids long. The V gene's germline CDR1 is KGHSH and CDR2 LQKENI. The CDR3 here is CASSPPGQGNDGYTF. In nucleotides, the CDR3 is TGTGCCAGCTCACCTCCGGGACAGGGGAATGATGGCTACACCTTC. The full variable domain, in which reference TRBV18 and TRBJ1-2 provide the parts outside the CDR3, is NAGVMQNPRHLVRRRGQEARLRCSPMKGHSHVYWYRQLPEEGLKFMVYLQKENIIDESGMPKERFSAEFPKEGPSILRIQQVVRGDSAAYFCASSPPGQGNDGYTFGSGTRLTVV.

The chain combines TRBV19 with TRBJ2-1, with D tentatively TRBD2 (7 bases). The CDR3 extends over 13 amino acids. Trimming pared 7 bases from V and 8 bases from J, leaving 15 bases between. The germline gives CDR1 LNHDA, CDR2 SQIVND (reference sequence). In nucleotides, the CDR3 is TGTGCCAGTACTGGCGGGGGCGGCGATGAGCAGTTCTTC. Residues: CASTGGGGDEQFF.

The chain combines TRBV12-3 or TRBV12-4 with TRBJ1-1; D is uncertain. The CDR3 contains 13 residues. The V and J ends lost 3 bases and 6 bases respectively, with 11 bases between them. The DNA of the CDR3 is TGTGCCAGCAGTTTTGTCAGCAGGTCTGAAGCTTTCTTT. Amino acid sequence: CASSFVSRSEAFF.

The chain recombines TRBV27 with TRBJ2-3, with unresolved D. Germline-derived CDR1 and CDR2 are MNHEY and SMNVEV (reference sequence). This CDR3 has 11 amino acids. With 5 bases removed from V and 6 bases from J, the gap between germline ends came to 6 bases. This CDR3 reads CASSTFDTQYF. CDR3 nucleotides: TGTGCCAGCAGTACTTTTGATACGCAGTATTTT.

The CDR3 protein is CASSSTGVPYEQYF. CDR3 sequence (DNA): TGCGCCAGCAGCTCGACAGGGGTTCCCTACGAGCAGTACTTC. The chain employs TRBV5-1 and TRBJ2-7, with 8 bases identical to TRBD1. Germline CDR1 is SGHRS and CDR2 is YFSETQ. After removal of 3 bases from V and 2 bases from J, the junction contained 4 bases not matched to a gene. The CDR3 is 14 amino acids.

This clone was seen a handful of times. The chain joins TRBV7-8 to TRBJ2-3; a weak D match, TRBD2 (6 bases). Germline V gene sequence: CDR1 SGHVS, CDR2 FQNEAQ. This CDR3 region has 16 residues. The V and J ends lost 1 base and 2 bases respectively, with 13 bases between them. The CDR3 nucleotides are TGTGCCAGCAGCTTAGTTGGTGGCGGGATCACAGATACGCAGTATTTT. As protein: CASSLVGGGITDTQYF.

This clone was counted only a few times. V gene TRBV19 combines with J gene TRBJ2-1; a weak D match, TRBD1 (5 bases). The CDR3 is 16 amino acids. V was cut by 4 bases and J by 1 base, with 14 bases left in between. Germline V gene sequence: CDR1 LNHDA, CDR2 SQIVND (reference sequence). This CDR3 reads CASSTPGRGSYNEQFF. For the CDR3, the DNA is TGTGCCAGTAGTACCCCCGGTAGGGGTTCCTACAATGAGCAGTTCTTC.

The CDR3 sequence is CASSSDSISYGYTF. The CDR3 DNA reads as TGTGCCAGCAGCTCGGACAGTATCTCCTATGGCTACACCTTC. The rearrangement joins TRBV28 to TRBJ1-2; possible D gene TRBD1, 6 bases. Deletions cut 6 bases from V and 4 bases from J, with 15 bases between. This CDR3 spans 14 amino acids. In germline, CDR1 is MDHEN, CDR2 SYDVKM.

The chain is built from TRBV14 and TRBJ2-7; unclear D gene. The CDR3 runs 15 residues. Trimming shortened V by 1 base and J by 6 bases, and 16 bases separated the two germline ends. Per the germline V gene, CDR1 is SGHDN and CDR2 is FVKESK. CDR3 nucleotide sequence: TGTGCCAGCAGCCAAGGTGTCAGGTTTAAAGGCGAGCAGTACTTC. Protein: CASSQGVRFKGEQYF.

This clone occurred once. The rearrangement uses TRBV28 and TRBJ1-2; D is possibly TRBD1 (6 bases). The CDR3 contains 13 residues. V lost 5 bases to trimming and J lost 8 bases, with 15 bases between them. The germline V gene encodes CDR1 MDHEN and CDR2 SYDVKM. CDR3 DNA sequence: TGTGCCAGCAGTAGCGGGGGGGCTGGGGGCTACACCTTC. It yields the protein CASSSGGAGGYTF.

The gene calls are TRBV3-1 (or the pseudogene TRBV3-2) and TRBJ1-6; maybe TRBD1 (6 bases). The germline gives CDR1 LGHDT, CDR2 YNNKEL (reference sequence). The CDR3 sequence is 14 residues long. V was clipped by 6 bases and J by 7 bases, with 13 bases between them. CDR3 sequence (DNA): TGTGCCAGCAGGAAGCAGGGGCCCAATTCACCCCTCCACTTT. This translates into CASRKQGPNSPLHF.

This chain joins TRBV3-1 (or the pseudogene TRBV3-2) and TRBJ2-5; TRBD2 matches at 11 bases. J lost 3 bases, V lost 1 base, and 10 bases had no gene match. The CDR3 is made up of 18 amino acids. Germline-derived CDR1 and CDR2 are LGHDT and YNNKEL (reference sequence). The CDR3 DNA is TGTGCCAGCAGCCAAGTCTTAGCGGGGGGGCCAGAGGAAGAGACCCAGTACTTC. Amino acid sequence: CASSQVLAGGPEEETQYF.

In its sample, this clone was seen a few times. This CDR3 is also generated by other DNA sequences in the sample. The V call is TRBV4-3, the J call TRBJ1-3; D call uncertain. With 0 bases removed from V and 0 bases from J, the gap between germline ends came to 6 bases. Germline V CDR1 and CDR2: LGHNA, YSLEER. The CDR3 is 15 residues long. The DNA of the CDR3 is TGCGCCAGCAGCCAAGAGGCTCGCTCTGGAAACACCATATATTTT. Translation: CASSQEARSGNTIYF.

The chain links TRBV4-3 to TRBJ2-7; TRBD2 aligns across 9 bases. CDR3 length: 16 residues. J gave up 6 bases and V 0 bases, and 9 bases lay outside the gene matches. Germline V gives CDR1 LGHNA, CDR2 YSLEER. In DNA form, the CDR3 reads TGCGCCAGCAGCCAAGAGCTAAGAGCGGGAGGTTCCGAGCAGTACTTC. Translated, it gives CASSQELRAGGSEQYF.

This clone came up once. The chain links TRBV2 to TRBJ2-3; TRBD1 matches at 8 bases. CDR1 is SNHLY and CDR2 is FYNNEI in the germline V gene. Germline trimming cut 7 bases from V and 2 bases from J; bases unmatched to any gene: 8. The CDR3 contains 15 residues. The CDR3 region has the DNA TGTGCCAGCATGGAACAGGACAGGGACACAGATACGCAGTATTTT. Encoded protein: CASMEQDRDTDTQYF.

The rearrangement links TRBV6-6 to TRBJ1-2; D is perhaps TRBD1 (6 bases). Trimming cost V 8 bases and J 2 bases, with 21 bases left between them. Per germline, CDR1 MNHNY and CDR2 SVGAGI (reference sequence). The CDR3 is 16 amino acids. CDR3 protein: CASLAPPDRRNYGYTF. The DNA for the CDR3 is TGTGCCAGCCTCGCCCCCCCGGACAGAAGGAACTATGGCTACACCTTC.

The J gene is TRBJ2-7, the V gene TRBV28; 8 positions agree with TRBD1. CDR3 length equals 15 residues. The V gene end was trimmed by 6 bases and the J gene end by 2 bases; junction bases not matched to a gene: 9. Germline lookup yields CDR1 MDHEN and CDR2 SYDVKM. This CDR3 is CASRGRTGTPYEQYF. Written as DNA, the CDR3 is TGTGCCAGCAGGGGGAGGACAGGGACACCCTACGAGCAGTACTTC.

J is TRBJ1-5 and V is TRBV3-1 (or the pseudogene TRBV3-2), with D possibly TRBD1 on 5 matching bases. The V gene's germline CDR1 is LGHDT and CDR2 YNNKEL (reference sequence). This CDR3 is built from 13 residues. Trimming took off 5 bases at V and 9 bases at J, with 14 bases between the two ends. The CDR3 reads CASSGTGGGPQHF. CDR3 DNA sequence: TGTGCCAGCAGCGGCACCGGGGGGGGGCCCCAGCATTTT.